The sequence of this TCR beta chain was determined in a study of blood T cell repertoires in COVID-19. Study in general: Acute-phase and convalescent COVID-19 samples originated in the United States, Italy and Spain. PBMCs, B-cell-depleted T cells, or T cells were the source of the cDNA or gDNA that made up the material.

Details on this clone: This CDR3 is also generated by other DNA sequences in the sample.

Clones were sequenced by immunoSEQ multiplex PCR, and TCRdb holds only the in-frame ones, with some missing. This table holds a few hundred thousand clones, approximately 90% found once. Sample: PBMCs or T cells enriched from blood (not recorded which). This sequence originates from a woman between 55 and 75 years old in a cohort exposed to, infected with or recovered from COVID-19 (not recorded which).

This chain's CDR3 is CASSPRLAGYNEQFF. As DNA, the CDR3 is TGTGCCAGCAGTCCGCGGCTAGCGGGCTACAATGAGCAGTTCTTC. The chain combines TRBV7-3 with TRBJ2-1; 8 bases are shared with TRBD2. This CDR3 region has 15 residues. V lost 6 bases and J lost 3; bases outside the gene matches: 7. CDR1 and CDR2 (germline): SGHTA, FQGTGA.